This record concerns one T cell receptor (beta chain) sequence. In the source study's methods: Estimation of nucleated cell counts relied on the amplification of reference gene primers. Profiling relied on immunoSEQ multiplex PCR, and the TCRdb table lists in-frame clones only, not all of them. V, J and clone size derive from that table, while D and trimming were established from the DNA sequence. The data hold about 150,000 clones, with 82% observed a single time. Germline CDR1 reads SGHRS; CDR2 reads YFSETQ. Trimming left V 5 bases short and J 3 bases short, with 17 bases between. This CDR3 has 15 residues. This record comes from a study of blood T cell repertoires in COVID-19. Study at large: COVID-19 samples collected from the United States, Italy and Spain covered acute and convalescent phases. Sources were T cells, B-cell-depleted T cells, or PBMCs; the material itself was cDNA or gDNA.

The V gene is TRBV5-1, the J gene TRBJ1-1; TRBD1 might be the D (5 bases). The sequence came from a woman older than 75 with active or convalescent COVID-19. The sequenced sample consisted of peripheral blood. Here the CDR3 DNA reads TGCGCCAGCAGTTCCACCGGGACTGATGACACTGAAGCTTTCTTT. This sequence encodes CASSSTGTDDTEAFF.